Below, 29 T cell receptor beta chains from the same sample are listed, as sequenced in a study of tumor and adjacent non-tumor tissue in lung cancer. TCRbeta libraries were built with three rounds of nested PCR, modified from ARM-PCR. From the multiplex PCR reads, TCRdb called clonotypes with MiXCR, one entry per CDR3 protein. Here the sample spans 70,000 to 90,000 distinct CDR3 sequences, roughly 80% being singletons. This sample's RNA came from whole unsorted tissue. Distant lung tissue was collected more than 3 cm away from the tumor edge. Sequenced input: distant non-tumor lung tissue. Receptors originate from a man in his 60s with non-small cell lung cancer.

The chain couples TRBV5-6 to TRBJ2-1; D is possibly TRBD2 (6 bases). Germline V gene sequence: CDR1 SGHDT, CDR2 YYEEEE. Trimming shortened V by 6 bases and J by 7 bases, and 17 bases separated the two germline ends. The CDR3 runs to 14 residues. For the CDR3, the DNA is TGTGCCAGCAACTTAAGGCTCCGGGGGAATGAGCAGTTCTTC. This sequence encodes CASNLRLRGNEQFF.

On this clonotype: At one end, the junction sequence differs from germline, possibly due to a read error. The CDR3 DNA reads as TGCGCCAGCAGCCAAGACGACAGGGGCTCCTACGAGCGGTACTTC. It specifies CASSQDDRGSYERYF. This rearrangement joins TRBV4-3 to TRBJ2-7; 8 nucleotides agree with TRBD1. The CDR3 has 15 amino acids. Germline V gives CDR1 LGHNA, CDR2 YSLEER.

The rearrangement uses TRBV28 and TRBJ2-5, with a tentative D call TRBD1 (6 bases). CDR1 and CDR2 from the germline V gene are MDHEN and SYDVKM. The V end was cut by 2 bases, the J end by 4 bases, with 8 bases between. The CDR3 consists of 13 residues. CDR3 DNA: TGTGCCAGCAGTTTAAACAGGGTAGAGACCCAGTACTTC. It is translated as CASSLNRVETQYF.

Note on this clonotype: One end of the junction fails to match germline, which may point to a read error. The chain recombines TRBV11-2 with TRBJ2-1, with D maybe TRBD2 (5 bases). The germline CDR1 and CDR2 sequences are SGHAT and FQNNGV. The CDR3 extends over 14 amino acids. CDR3 amino acids: CASRRAGGYIEQFF. CDR3 nucleotides: TGTGCCAGCCGCCGGGCAGGAGGCTACATTGAGCAGTTCTTC.

Of note for this clonotype: As the CDR3 is not closed by the conserved phenylalanine or tryptophan, this likely results from a read error. The DNA is omitted, as the CDR3 cannot be located on it reliably, and the CDR3 follows TCRdb's listing. The chain uses TRBV12-3 or TRBV12-4 and TRBJ2-7; the D call of TRBD1 is as the table states it, not checked on the DNA. The CDR3 adds up to 17 amino acids, both ends counted. This chain's CDR3 is CASRGSLEGVPYCPRYS.

A word on this clonotype: The junction shows a germline mismatch at one end, possibly a read error. The chain links TRBV6-5 to TRBJ2-1; D is ambiguous. CDR3 size: 15 residues. Germline lookup yields CDR1 MNHEY and CDR2 SVGAGI. This chain's CDR3 is CANSYDRSSYKEQFF. In nucleotides, the CDR3 is TGTGCCAACAGTTACGACCGGAGCTCCTACAAAGAGCAGTTCTTC.

For this clonotype: Given the absence of the conserved phenylalanine or tryptophan at the CDR3 end, a read error is likely. This chain uses TRBV6-2 or TRBV6-3 with TRBJ2-1, with a possible D match to TRBD1 (6 bases). The CDR3 has 14 residues. CDR1 is MNHEY and CDR2 is SVGEGT in the germline V gene. CDR3 residues: CVSTDRTVRNEQFL. DNA of the CDR3: TGTGTCAGCACCGACCGGACAGTCCGCAATGAGCAGTTCTTA.

Points on this clonotype: Its ends do not fully match the called genes, so a read error is possible. This chain links TRBV20-1 with TRBJ1-6, with 10 bases that match TRBD1. Germline loops: CDR1 DFQATT, CDR2 SNEGSKA (reference sequence). The CDR3 sequence is 15 residues long. The CDR3 sequence is CNAHSGTGANSPLHF. The CDR3, as DNA: TGCAATGCCCATTCGGGGACAGGGGCAAATTCACCCCTGCACTTT.

About this clonotype itself: One base away lies a much larger clone, so this may be a sequencing read error. In DNA, the CDR3 is TGCAGTGCTAGTCCCAGGGCCGAGGTGTCACCCCTCCACTTT. Translation gives CSASPRAEVSPLHF. The chain carries TRBV20-1 and TRBJ1-6; D is possibly TRBD1 (5 bases). This CDR3 is built from 14 residues. V was clipped by 3 bases and J by 10 bases, with 16 bases between them. Germline V lookup: CDR1 DFQATT, CDR2 SNEGSKA (reference sequence).

As for this clonotype: A junction end diverges from the germline sequence, so it may reflect a read error. V gene TRBV11-1 combines with J gene TRBJ2-3; the D gene is possibly TRBD2 (5 bases). The germline gives CDR1 SGHAT, CDR2 FQDESV (reference sequence). The CDR3 has 16 residues. The CDR3 region has the DNA TGTGTCAGCAGCTCCGGACTCTTAGGTGGCACAGATACACAGTATTTT. It encodes CVSSSGLLGGTDTQYF.

As concerns this clonotype: A junction end diverges from the germline sequence, so it may reflect a read error. The CDR3, as DNA: TGCGCCAGCATCCAAAACCGGGACTACCAAAACAATGAGCAGTTCTTT. Translation: CASIQNRDYQNNEQFF. V usage is TRBV4-3 and J usage is TRBJ2-1; TRBD2 aligns across 7 bases. The CDR3 consists of 16 residues. Germline CDR1 LGHNA, CDR2 YSLEER.

This clonotype was observed at least ten times. V usage is TRBV6-1 and J usage is TRBJ2-3; possible D gene TRBD1, 6 bases. The CDR3 has 16 residues. The V gene's germline CDR1 is MNHNS and CDR2 SASEGT. V shed 4 bases and J shed 0 bases, with 14 bases lying between them. CDR3 amino acids: CASSGRQAPSTDTQYF. In DNA, the CDR3 is TGTGCCAGCAGTGGCCGACAGGCGCCTAGCACAGATACGCAGTATTTT.

This chain links TRBV6-5 with TRBJ2-5; TRBD2 is a possible D gene (6 bases). The CDR3 consists of 14 residues. Looked up from germline, CDR1 is MNHEY and CDR2 is SVGAGI. Trimming pared 9 bases from V and 11 bases from J, leaving 25 bases between. CDR3 protein: CASSDTGTAGTQYF. The DNA of the CDR3 is TGTGCCAGTAGTGATACCGGGACCGCGGGAACACAGTACTTC.

On this clonotype itself: The missing conserved phenylalanine or tryptophan at the end of this CDR3 makes a read error likely. No DNA is shown, since the ends of the CDR3 on it are uncertain; the CDR3 is the one TCRdb lists. The gene calls are TRBV21-1 and TRBJ2-7; the table's D gene call, TRBD2, was not cross checked with the DNA. TRBV21-1 is a pseudogene segment. The CDR3 is 13 amino acids long, termini counted. CDR3 sequence: CASKQRENGEQYL.

As for this clonotype: The conserved phenylalanine or tryptophan normally closing the CDR3 is absent here, so this likely arose from a read error. The chain employs TRBV20-1 and TRBJ2-2; D ambiguous. The CDR3 extends over 12 amino acids. Germline V lookup: CDR1 DFQATT, CDR2 SNEGSKA (reference sequence). This chain's CDR3 is CNAPTLTGELFL. CDR3 nucleotides: TGCAATGCTCCTACCCTCACCGGGGAGCTGTTTCTT.

Comment on this clonotype: A much larger clone lies a single base off, so this may be a read error. The rearrangement joins TRBV2 to TRBJ2-3; D ambiguous. Between the trimmed V and J ends, which lost 4 bases and 5 bases, there was a span of 10 bases. Germline V CDR1 and CDR2: SNHLY, FYNNEI. The length of the CDR3 is 13 residues. CDR3 region: CASSVYSKDTQYF. The CDR3, as DNA: TGTGCCAGCAGTGTCTACTCCAAAGATACGCAGTATTTT.

Concerning this clonotype itself: One end of the junction does not line up with germline, which may come from a read error. The V and J genes are TRBV11-1 and TRBJ2-5; 9 bases are shared with TRBD1. From germline, CDR1 is SGHAT and CDR2 FQDESV (reference sequence). The CDR3 loop spans 17 amino acids. CDR3 sequence (DNA): TGTACCAGCAGCTTGGTAACAGGGGGCTTTTACCAAGAGACCCATTACTTC. It is translated as CTSSLVTGGFYQETHYF. Filled out from reference TRBV11-1 and TRBJ2-5, the complete variable domain reads EAEVAQSPRYKITEKSQAVAFWCDPISGHATLYWYRQILGQGPELLVQFQDESVVDDSQLPKDRFSAERLKGVDSTLKIQPAELGDSAMYLCTSSLVTGGFYQETHYFGPGTRLLVL.

As concerns this clonotype: Germline and junction disagree at one end, which may indicate a read error. The chain combines TRBV6-5 with TRBJ1-2; no firm D call. The germline gives CDR1 MNHEY, CDR2 SVGAGI. This CDR3 has 17 residues. CDR3 bases: TGTGCCAGCAGTTCACATGGACGGAGAGCGCCTAACTCTGGCTACACCTTC. Amino acid sequence: CASSSHGRRAPNSGYTF.

As to this clonotype: One junction end disagrees with the germline gene, perhaps due to a read error. The chain is built from TRBV12-3 or TRBV12-4 and TRBJ1-5; tentative D call: TRBD1 (6 bases). The CDR3 has 14 amino acids. The CDR3 bases are TGTGCCAGTAGTTTGGGCGTGGGTGGACAGCCACAGCATTTT. Its protein is CASSLGVGGQPQHF.

About this clonotype itself: This may be a read error: a much more frequent sequence differs by one nucleotide. V gene TRBV20-1 combines with J gene TRBJ1-6; 9 bases fit TRBD1. The CDR3 consists of 14 residues. CDR1 is DFQATT and CDR2 is SNEGSKA in the germline V gene (reference sequence). V was clipped by 5 bases and J by 7 bases; unmatched bases: 6. The CDR3 here is CSAQRDRVNSPLHF. The CDR3 bases are TGCAGTGCTCAGCGGGACAGGGTCAATTCACCCCTCCACTTT.

This chain joins TRBV11-3 and TRBJ2-2; D is uncertain. The CDR3 is made up of 13 amino acids. Trimming stripped 4 bases from V and 7 bases from J, with 10 bases between. Germline CDR1 and CDR2: SGHNT and YENEEA. CDR3 bases: TGTGCCAGCAGCTCTGACTTTAGCGGGGAGCTGTTTTTT. Translation: CASSSDFSGELFF.

The chain has TRBV12-3 or TRBV12-4 and TRBJ2-1; 7 bases are a match to TRBD1. Trimming took 3 bases from V and 13 from J; bases not matched to a gene: 21. The CDR3 consists of 17 residues. This CDR3 reads CASSFLQGPIGGREQFF. As DNA, the CDR3 is TGTGCCAGCAGTTTTCTACAGGGGCCTATAGGAGGCCGTGAACAGTTCTTC.

Note on this clonotype: The junction differs from germline at one of its ends, possibly a read error. The chain couples TRBV11-2 to TRBJ2-5; D not certain. This CDR3 region has 13 residues. CDR1 and CDR2 from the germline V gene are SGHAT and FQNNGV. In DNA, the CDR3 is TGTGCCAGAAGCCCTACATGGGAAGAGACCCATTACTTC. This encodes CARSPTWEETHYF.

V and J are TRBV7-8 and TRBJ2-1, with D maybe TRBD1 (5 bases). The CDR3 is 13 amino acids. CDR1 is SGHVS, CDR2 FQNEAQ, per germline. V was clipped by 4 bases and J by 11 bases, with 15 bases between them. The CDR3 loop is CASSSVQGSKQFF. CDR3 DNA: TGTGCCAGCAGCTCAGTGCAGGGTAGTAAGCAGTTCTTC.

Concerning this clonotype: This sequence may be a read error, since a much larger clone differs from it by one base. V is TRBV6-5 and J is TRBJ1-5; 11 positions match TRBD1. The V gene end was trimmed by 5 bases and the J gene end by 11 bases; junction bases not matched to a gene: 8. Germline V gives CDR1 MNHEY, CDR2 SVGAGI. The CDR3 extends over 14 amino acids. Here the CDR3 reads CASSRDRGGQSQHF. DNA for the CDR3: TGTGCCAGCAGTCGGGACAGGGGGGGACAGTCCCAGCATTTT.

The rearrangement links TRBV11-2 to TRBJ2-3, with a possible D match to TRBD2 (6 bases). Germline assignment: CDR1 SGHAT and CDR2 FQNNGV. CDR3 length equals 16 residues. The V end lost 1 base, the J end lost 2 bases, and 13 bases lay between the germline ends. CDR3 region: CASSLGDGTFTDTQYF. The CDR3 DNA sequence: TGTGCCAGCAGCTTAGGAGATGGGACTTTCACAGATACGCAGTATTTT.

This clonotype was seen just once. One junction end does not reproduce the germline sequence, and a read error may be involved. The chain recombines TRBV20-1 with TRBJ2-7, with 8 positions matching TRBD1. Per the germline V gene, CDR1 is DFQATT and CDR2 is SNEGSKA (reference sequence). This CDR3 contains 15 residues. Here the CDR3 reads CSARPRTGSSYEQYF. The CDR3 region has the DNA TGCAGTGCTAGGCCCAGGACAGGGAGCTCCTACGAACAGTACTTC.

Comment on this clonotype: One junction end does not reproduce the germline sequence, and a read error may be involved. V gene TRBV20-1 combines with J gene TRBJ2-7; tentatively, D is TRBD2 (5 bases). The CDR3 is 10 residues long. CDR1 and CDR2 from the germline V gene are DFQATT and SNEGSKA (reference sequence). CDR3 sequence: CRERWDEQYF. The CDR3 nucleotides read TGTAGGGAGAGATGGGACGAGCAGTACTTC.

Remarks on this clonotype: An end of the junction does not agree with germline; a read error may underlie this. The chain is built from TRBV20-1 and TRBJ2-1; TRBD2 aligns across 8 bases. Germline V gene sequence: CDR1 DFQATT, CDR2 SNEGSKA (reference sequence). This CDR3 is 15 amino acids long. This CDR3 reads CSASDGLAAYNKQFF. CDR3 DNA sequence: TGCAGTGCTAGTGATGGACTAGCAGCCTACAATAAGCAGTTCTTC.